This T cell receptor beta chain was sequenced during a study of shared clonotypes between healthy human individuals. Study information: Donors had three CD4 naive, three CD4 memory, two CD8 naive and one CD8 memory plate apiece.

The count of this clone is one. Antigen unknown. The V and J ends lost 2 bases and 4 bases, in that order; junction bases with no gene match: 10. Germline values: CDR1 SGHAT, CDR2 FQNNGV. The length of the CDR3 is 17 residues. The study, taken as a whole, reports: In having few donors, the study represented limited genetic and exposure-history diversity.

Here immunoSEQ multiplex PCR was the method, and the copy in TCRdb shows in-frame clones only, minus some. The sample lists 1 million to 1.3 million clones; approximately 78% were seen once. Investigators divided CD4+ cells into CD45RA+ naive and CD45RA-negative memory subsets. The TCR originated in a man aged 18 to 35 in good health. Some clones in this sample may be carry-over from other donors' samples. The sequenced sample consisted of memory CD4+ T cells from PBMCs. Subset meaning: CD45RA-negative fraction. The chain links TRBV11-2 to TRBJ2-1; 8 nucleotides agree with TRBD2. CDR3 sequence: CASSLRGGRFRYNEQFF. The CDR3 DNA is TGTGCCAGCAGCTTACGGGGGGGGCGTTTTCGGTACAATGAGCAGTTCTTC.